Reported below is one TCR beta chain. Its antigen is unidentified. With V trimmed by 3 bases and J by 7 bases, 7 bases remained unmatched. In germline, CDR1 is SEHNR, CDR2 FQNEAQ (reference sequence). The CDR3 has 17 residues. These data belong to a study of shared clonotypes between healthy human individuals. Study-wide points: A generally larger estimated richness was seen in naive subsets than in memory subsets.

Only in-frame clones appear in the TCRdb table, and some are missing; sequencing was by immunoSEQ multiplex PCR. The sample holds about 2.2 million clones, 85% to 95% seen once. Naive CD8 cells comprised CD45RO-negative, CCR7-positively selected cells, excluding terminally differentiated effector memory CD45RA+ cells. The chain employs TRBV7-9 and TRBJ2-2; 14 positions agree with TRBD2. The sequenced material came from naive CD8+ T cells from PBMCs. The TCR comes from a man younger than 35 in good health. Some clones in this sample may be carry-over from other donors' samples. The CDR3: CASSLGTSGSIGGELFF. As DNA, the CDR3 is TGTGCCAGCAGCTTGGGGACTAGCGGGAGTATTGGCGGGGAGCTGTTTTTT.